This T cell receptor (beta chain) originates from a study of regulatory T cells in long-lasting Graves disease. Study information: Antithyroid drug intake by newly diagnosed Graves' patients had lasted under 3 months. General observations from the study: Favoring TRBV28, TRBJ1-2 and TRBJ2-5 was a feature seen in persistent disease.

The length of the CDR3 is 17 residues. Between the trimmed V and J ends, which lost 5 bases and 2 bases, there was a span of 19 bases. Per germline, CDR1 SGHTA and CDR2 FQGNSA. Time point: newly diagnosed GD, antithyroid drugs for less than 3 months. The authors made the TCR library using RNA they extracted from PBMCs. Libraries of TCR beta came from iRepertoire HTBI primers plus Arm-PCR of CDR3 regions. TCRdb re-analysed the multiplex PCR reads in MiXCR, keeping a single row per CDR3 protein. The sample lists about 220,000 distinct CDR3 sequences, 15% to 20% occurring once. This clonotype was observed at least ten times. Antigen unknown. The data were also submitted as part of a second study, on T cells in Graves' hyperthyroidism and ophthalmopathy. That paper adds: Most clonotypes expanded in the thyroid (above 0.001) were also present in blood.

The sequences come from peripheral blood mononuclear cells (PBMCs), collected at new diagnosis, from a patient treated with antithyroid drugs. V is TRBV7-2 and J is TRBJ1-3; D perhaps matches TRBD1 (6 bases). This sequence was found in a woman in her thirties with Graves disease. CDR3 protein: CASSLNRDFLTGNTIYF. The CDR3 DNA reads TGTGCCAGCAGCCTAAACAGGGATTTCCTTACTGGAAACACCATATATTTT.